The 2 T cell receptor beta chains listed next were all sequenced from one sample in a study of blood T cell repertoires in COVID-19. Profiling relied on immunoSEQ multiplex PCR, and the TCRdb table lists in-frame clones only, not all of them. The data contain around 100,000 clones, around 88% of them singletons. The material sequenced was peripheral blood. These receptor sequences come from an elderly man with acute or convalescent COVID-19.

V gene TRBV10-3 combines with J gene TRBJ2-7, with a tentative D call TRBD1 (6 bases). The CDR3 runs 14 residues. V was shortened by 11 bases and J by 0 bases, with 17 bases between the two germline ends. Germline CDR1 and CDR2: ENHRY and SYGVKD. CDR3 residues: CASGTYAPSYEQYF. The CDR3 DNA reads TGTGCCTCCGGGACATACGCCCCCTCCTACGAGCAGTACTTC.

This clone was found a few times. The chain couples TRBV15 to TRBJ2-2, with a weak D call TRBD1 (6 bases). Trimming cost V 5 bases and J 2 bases, with 12 bases left between them. The CDR3 covers 15 residues. The germline V gene encodes CDR1 LNHNV and CDR2 YYDKDF (reference sequence). The CDR3 loop reads CATSSDRINTGELFF. As DNA, the CDR3 is TGTGCCACCAGCTCCGACAGGATTAACACCGGGGAGCTGTTTTTT.